The TCR beta chain described here comes from a study of blood T cell repertoires in COVID-19. Overall study context: Samples came from the United States, Italy and Spain, spanning acute and convalescent COVID-19. PBMCs, B-cell-depleted T cells, or T cells provided the cDNA or gDNA that made up the material.

This clone has a handful of counts. How the authors handled the data: It was from reference gene primer amplification that nucleated cell counts were estimated. TCRdb's table, derived via immunoSEQ multiplex PCR, lists solely in-frame clones and lacks some. The V and J calls and clone size come from that table; D and trimming were worked out from the DNA. The table includes about 87,000 clones, roughly 76% detected once. Material: peripheral blood. The sequence derives from a woman aged 45-65 years with acute or convalescent COVID-19.

As DNA, the CDR3 is TGTGCCAGTAGCCTGTATTCTGAGCAGTTCTTC. Translation gives CASSLYSEQFF. This chain joins TRBV19 and TRBJ2-1, with D uncertain. This CDR3 contains 11 residues. Germline CDR1 and CDR2: LNHDA and SQIVND (reference sequence). The V gene lost 6 bases and the J gene lost 9 bases, with 9 bases spanning the gap. Based on the CDR3 plus reference TRBV19 and TRBJ2-1, the full variable domain is DGGITQSPKYLFRKEGQNVTLSCEQNLNHDAMYWYRQDPGQGLRLIYYSQIVNDFQKGDIAEGYSVSREKKESFPLTVTSAQKNPTAFYLCASSLYSEQFFGPGTRLTVL.